This record concerns one T cell receptor (beta chain) sequence. The data were obtained in a study of control samples from healthy donors and cancer patients. This CDR3 has 16 amino acids. The junction had 6 bases not matched to a gene; V was cut back by 2 bases and J by 2 bases. The germline V gene encodes CDR1 SGHVS and CDR2 FNYEAQ. Assay used: immunoSEQ multiplex PCR; TCRdb lists only in-frame clones, some missing. This table holds about 73,000 clones, roughly nine tenths found once. Input material: PBMCs. The chain carries TRBV7-6 and TRBJ2-7; 10 nucleotides align to TRBD1. The sequence was collected from a man in his 60s with lung cancer. The CDR3 sequence: CASSLTAGTGAYEQYF. The CDR3 DNA follows: TGTGCCAGCAGCTTAACTGCCGGGACAGGGGCCTACGAGCAGTACTTC. The variable domain in full, with the rest retrieved from reference TRBV7-6 and TRBJ2-7, is GAGVSQSPRYKVTKRGQDVALRCDPISGHVSLYWYRQALGQGPEFLTYFNYEAQQDKSGLPNDRFSAERPEGSISTLTIQRTEQRDSAMYRCASSLTAGTGAYEQYFGPGTRLTVT.